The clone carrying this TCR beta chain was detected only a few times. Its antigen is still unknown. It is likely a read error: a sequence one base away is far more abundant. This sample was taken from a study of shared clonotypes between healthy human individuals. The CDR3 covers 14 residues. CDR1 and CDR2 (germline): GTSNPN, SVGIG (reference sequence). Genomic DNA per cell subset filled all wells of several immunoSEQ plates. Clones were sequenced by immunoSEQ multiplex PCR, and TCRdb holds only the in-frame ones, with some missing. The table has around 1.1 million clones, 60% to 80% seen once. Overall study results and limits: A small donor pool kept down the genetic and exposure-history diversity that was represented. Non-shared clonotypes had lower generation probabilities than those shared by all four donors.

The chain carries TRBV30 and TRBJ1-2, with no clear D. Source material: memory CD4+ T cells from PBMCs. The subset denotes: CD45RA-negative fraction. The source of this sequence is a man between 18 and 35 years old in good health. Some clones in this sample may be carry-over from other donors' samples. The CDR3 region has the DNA TGTGCCCGGAGTGTCGGGCCTTCCTTCTATGGCTACACCTTC. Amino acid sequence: CARSVGPSFYGYTF.